The subject of this entry is one TCR beta chain. The germline CDR1 and CDR2 sequences are LNHDA and SQIVND (reference sequence). The V gene end was trimmed by 1 base and the J gene end by 4 bases; junction bases not matched to a gene: 5. This CDR3 is 15 amino acids long. Clones were sequenced by immunoSEQ multiplex PCR, and TCRdb holds only the in-frame ones, with some missing. The table has approximately 11,000 clones, 80% seen once. This record comes from a study of preoperative IRX-2 immunotherapy in early breast cancer. Treatment specified: preoperative locoregional IRX-2 cytokine immunotherapy. V usage is TRBV19 and J usage is TRBJ1-2; TRBD1 matches at 8 bases. This clonotype was sampled from a human donor with breast cancer. The source was lymph node tissue, collected before IRX-2 immunotherapy. DNA of the CDR3: TGTGCCAGTAGTATAGGTACAGGGGGAAGCTATGGCTACACCTTC. It translates to CASSIGTGGSYGYTF.